This is a list of T cell receptor beta chains from one sample in a study of blood T cell repertoires in COVID-19. Profiling relied on immunoSEQ multiplex PCR, and the TCRdb table lists in-frame clones only, not all of them. The table lists roughly 210,000 clones, less than 90% of them singletons. The sample comprised peripheral blood. These receptor sequences come from a woman at least 80 years old with COVID-19, enrolled during active disease. Both conserved end residues are part of each CDR3. Fields, in order: V gene, J gene, clone size, D gene, CDR3 DNA, CDR3 protein. D genes are given only for firm matches. For some rows the clone size is stated as once, few or many, or as a class when expanded; others skip it.

v_call: TRBV7-3
j_call: TRBJ2-3
clone_size: -
d_call: TRBD2
cdr3_nt: TGTGCCAGCAGCTCGTCCCTAGCGGGGGGAGATACGCAGTATTTT
cdr3_aa: CASSSSLAGGDTQYF

v_call: TRBV18
j_call: TRBJ2-3
clone_size: -
d_call: TRBD2
cdr3_nt: TGTGCCAGCTCATCCACTAGCGGGGAGGATACGCAGTATTTT
cdr3_aa: CASSSTSGEDTQYF

v_call: TRBV10-3
j_call: TRBJ1-5
clone_size: -
d_call: -
cdr3_nt: TGTGCCATCAGTGAGAGCACCCCTAATCAGCCCCAGCATTTT
cdr3_aa: CAISESTPNQPQHF

v_call: TRBV30
j_call: TRBJ2-3
clone_size: -
d_call: TRBD2
cdr3_nt: TGTGCCTGGGGGGCGGGGGGAGGTACAGATACGCAGTATTTT
cdr3_aa: CAWGAGGGTDTQYF

v_call: TRBV5-6
j_call: TRBJ1-6
clone_size: -
d_call: TRBD1
cdr3_nt: TGTGCCAGCAGCTTACGGACAGGGGATTCACCCCTCCACTTT
cdr3_aa: CASSLRTGDSPLHF

v_call: TRBV5-1
j_call: TRBJ1-1
clone_size: -
d_call: -
cdr3_nt: TGCGCCAGCAGCTTGGCCGCGTACGCTGAAGCTTTCTTT
cdr3_aa: CASSLAAYAEAFF

v_call: TRBV12-3/TRBV12-4
j_call: TRBJ2-4
clone_size: few
d_call: -
cdr3_nt: TGTGCCAGCAAAAACCCAGACAAAAACATTCAGTACTTC
cdr3_aa: CASKNPDKNIQYF

v_call: TRBV7-9
j_call: TRBJ1-1
clone_size: -
d_call: TRBD1
cdr3_nt: TGTGCCAGCCCGGGGACAGGGGCGATTCCTGAAGCTTTCTTT
cdr3_aa: CASPGTGAIPEAFF

v_call: TRBV6-4
j_call: TRBJ2-5
clone_size: once
d_call: TRBD2
cdr3_nt: TGTGCCAGCAGTGCGGCGCTAGCGGGGGGTCGCCAAGAGACCCAGTACTTC
cdr3_aa: CASSAALAGGRQETQYF

v_call: TRBV5-1
j_call: TRBJ1-5
clone_size: -
d_call: -
cdr3_nt: TGCGCCAGCAGCACAACCGGCGGTAGCAATCAGCCCCAGCATTTT
cdr3_aa: CASSTTGGSNQPQHF

v_call: TRBV11-2
j_call: TRBJ1-1
clone_size: -
d_call: -
cdr3_nt: TGTGCCAGCAGCTCGCTGGCGGAGAACACTGAAGCTTTCTTT
cdr3_aa: CASSSLAENTEAFF

v_call: TRBV19
j_call: TRBJ2-1
clone_size: -
d_call: -
cdr3_nt: TGTGCCAGTAGTTTCGGACATCCGACCACCTACAATGAGCAGTTCTTC
cdr3_aa: CASSFGHPTTYNEQFF

v_call: TRBV5-1
j_call: TRBJ2-5
clone_size: -
d_call: -
cdr3_nt: TGCGCCAGCAGCGACCCCTCGGGGTACCAAGAGACCCAGTACTTC
cdr3_aa: CASSDPSGYQETQYF

v_call: TRBV3-1/TRBV3-2
j_call: TRBJ2-5
clone_size: -
d_call: TRBD1
cdr3_nt: TGTGCCAGCAGCCGCGGGACAGGGGGACAAGAGACCCAGTACTTC
cdr3_aa: CASSRGTGGQETQYF

v_call: TRBV6-6
j_call: TRBJ1-5
clone_size: -
d_call: TRBD1
cdr3_nt: TGTGCCAGCAGGGGGACAGGGGCGGAAAGCAATCAGCCCCAGCATTTT
cdr3_aa: CASRGTGAESNQPQHF

v_call: TRBV7-2
j_call: TRBJ2-7
clone_size: -
d_call: -
cdr3_nt: TGTGCCAGCAGCTTAGCTACAGGGGACTTCTACGAGCAGTACTTC
cdr3_aa: CASSLATGDFYEQYF

v_call: TRBV21-1
j_call: TRBJ1-5
clone_size: -
d_call: -
cdr3_nt: TGTGCCAGCACTCCGGGACAGGGGGCCCGCGGGCAGCCCCAGCATTTT
cdr3_aa: CASTPGQGARGQPQHF

v_call: TRBV5-4
j_call: TRBJ2-2
clone_size: -
d_call: TRBD2
cdr3_nt: TGTGCCAGCAGCCCCGATCTAGCGGGTACCGGGGAGCTGTTTTTT
cdr3_aa: CASSPDLAGTGELFF

v_call: TRBV5-6
j_call: TRBJ1-1
clone_size: few
d_call: -
cdr3_nt: TGTGCCAGCAGCCCCCGCGTGGTTTCCACTGAAGCTTTCTTT
cdr3_aa: CASSPRVVSTEAFF

v_call: TRBV25-1
j_call: TRBJ1-1
clone_size: -
d_call: -
cdr3_nt: TGTGCCAGCAGTGAAGTTACGGGGGGCCGGAACACTGAAGCTTTCTTT
cdr3_aa: CASSEVTGGRNTEAFF

v_call: TRBV7-2
j_call: TRBJ2-7
clone_size: -
d_call: -
cdr3_nt: TGTGCCAGCAGCTTTCTGGACAGCGTCTACGAGCAGTACTTC
cdr3_aa: CASSFLDSVYEQYF

v_call: TRBV5-1
j_call: TRBJ1-1
clone_size: few
d_call: TRBD1
cdr3_nt: TGCGCCAGCAGCTACAGGGGTTCGAACACTGAAGCTTTCTTT
cdr3_aa: CASSYRGSNTEAFF

v_call: TRBV30
j_call: TRBJ1-5
clone_size: -
d_call: -
cdr3_nt: TGTGCCTGGAGCTCGACAGGCCTTAGCAATCAGCCCCAGCATTTT
cdr3_aa: CAWSSTGLSNQPQHF

v_call: TRBV19
j_call: TRBJ1-2
clone_size: -
d_call: -
cdr3_nt: TGTGCCAGTAGTAACCGACAGAACTATGGCTACACCTTC
cdr3_aa: CASSNRQNYGYTF

v_call: TRBV28
j_call: TRBJ1-5
clone_size: -
d_call: TRBD1
cdr3_nt: TGTGCCAGCACCTTCCAGGGGGCTGGCAATCAGCCCCAGCATTTT
cdr3_aa: CASTFQGAGNQPQHF

v_call: TRBV28
j_call: TRBJ2-5
clone_size: -
d_call: -
cdr3_nt: TGTGCCAGCAGCTCTGGGGGGTACCAAGAGACCCAGTACTTC
cdr3_aa: CASSSGGYQETQYF

v_call: TRBV10-3
j_call: TRBJ1-5
clone_size: -
d_call: -
cdr3_nt: TGTGCCATCAGGGCAGTAGGCGGGGATCAGCCCCAGCATTTT
cdr3_aa: CAIRAVGGDQPQHF

v_call: TRBV19
j_call: TRBJ1-2
clone_size: -
d_call: -
cdr3_nt: TGTGCCAGTGGTGACGGGAGGGGTACTTTCGGCTACACCTTC
cdr3_aa: CASGDGRGTFGYTF

v_call: TRBV7-8
j_call: TRBJ1-6
clone_size: -
d_call: -
cdr3_nt: TGTGCCAGCAGCTCGGACGGACTAGACAATTCACCCCTCCACTTT
cdr3_aa: CASSSDGLDNSPLHF

v_call: TRBV5-4
j_call: TRBJ2-5
clone_size: -
d_call: -
cdr3_nt: TGTGCCAGCAGCTTGGCCTTCGGGAGCAGCCAAGAGACCCAGTACTTC
cdr3_aa: CASSLAFGSSQETQYF

v_call: TRBV19
j_call: TRBJ1-2
clone_size: few
d_call: TRBD1
cdr3_nt: TGTGCCAGTAATCCGGGACAGGGATATGGCTACACCTTC
cdr3_aa: CASNPGQGYGYTF

v_call: TRBV2
j_call: TRBJ1-4
clone_size: -
d_call: TRBD1
cdr3_nt: TGTGCCAGCAGTGAAGGAGTCCGGACAGGGGGCCAAAAACTGTTTTTT
cdr3_aa: CASSEGVRTGGQKLFF

v_call: TRBV27
j_call: TRBJ2-7
clone_size: -
d_call: TRBD2
cdr3_nt: TGTGCCAGCAGTCGGGTCTTAGGCGGGGGGCCCAACGAGCAGTACTTC
cdr3_aa: CASSRVLGGGPNEQYF

v_call: TRBV27
j_call: TRBJ1-1
clone_size: once
d_call: TRBD1
cdr3_nt: TGTGCCAGTAGACAGGGGTACAAGAACACTGAAGCTTTCTTT
cdr3_aa: CASRQGYKNTEAFF

v_call: TRBV12-3/TRBV12-4
j_call: TRBJ1-5
clone_size: -
d_call: -
cdr3_nt: TGTGCCAGCAGTTTGGGGAGGGATCAGCCCCAGCATTTT
cdr3_aa: CASSLGRDQPQHF

v_call: TRBV19
j_call: TRBJ1-4
clone_size: -
d_call: -
cdr3_nt: TGTGCCAGTACCCTAAGGGGTTCAACTAATGAAAAACTGTTTTTT
cdr3_aa: CASTLRGSTNEKLFF

v_call: TRBV18
j_call: TRBJ1-1
clone_size: -
d_call: TRBD1
cdr3_nt: TGTGCCAGCTCTCCAAGGACAGGGGAAGTTGGTGAAGCTTTCTTT
cdr3_aa: CASSPRTGEVGEAFF

v_call: TRBV5-1
j_call: TRBJ2-1
clone_size: -
d_call: -
cdr3_nt: TGCGCCAGCAGCTTGGAAGGAGGGGAGCGGTACTACAATGAGCAGTTCTTC
cdr3_aa: CASSLEGGERYYNEQFF

v_call: TRBV30
j_call: TRBJ2-1
clone_size: once
d_call: -
cdr3_nt: TGTGCCTGGAAGGAGGGTGAGCAGTTCTTC
cdr3_aa: CAWKEGEQFF

v_call: TRBV5-1
j_call: TRBJ1-1
clone_size: -
d_call: TRBD1
cdr3_nt: TGCGCCAGCAGCTTCGGGACAGAGGTTTTCAGTTCGAACACTGAAGCTTTCTTT
cdr3_aa: CASSFGTEVFSSNTEAFF

v_call: TRBV6-5
j_call: TRBJ1-2
clone_size: -
d_call: -
cdr3_nt: TGTGCCAGCAACTCAGGGGTTTCTTGGAGTGGCTACACCTTC
cdr3_aa: CASNSGVSWSGYTF

v_call: TRBV24-1
j_call: TRBJ2-2
clone_size: few
d_call: TRBD1
cdr3_nt: TGTGCCACCAGTGATTTCCCGGCCCGGGACAGGGTCTTGGGCGGGGAGCTGTTTTTT
cdr3_aa: CATSDFPARDRVLGGELFF

v_call: TRBV2
j_call: TRBJ2-3
clone_size: -
d_call: TRBD2
cdr3_nt: TGTGCCAGCGGGAGGGCCCCGGAGGCCCCCCCAGATACGCAGTATTTT
cdr3_aa: CASGRAPEAPPDTQYF

v_call: TRBV24-1
j_call: TRBJ1-1
clone_size: -
d_call: -
cdr3_nt: TGTGCCACCAGTGACATCGCGGAGGGGTGGGCTTTCTTT
cdr3_aa: CATSDIAEGWAFF

v_call: TRBV3-1/TRBV3-2
j_call: TRBJ2-2
clone_size: -
d_call: -
cdr3_nt: TGTGCCAGCAGCCAAGTCTTAGGGGCCGGGGAGCTGTTTTTT
cdr3_aa: CASSQVLGAGELFF